This T cell receptor beta chain was recorded in a study of T cell changes during pregnancy in multiple sclerosis. Here immunoSEQ multiplex PCR was the method, and the copy in TCRdb shows in-frame clones only, minus some. Of about 85,000 clones listed, roughly nine tenths are singletons. V shed 4 bases and J shed 2 bases, with 16 bases lying between them. CDR1 and CDR2 from the germline V gene are SGHNT and YYREEE (reference sequence). CDR3 length: 16 amino acids. This material consisted of peripheral blood, taken in the first trimester of pregnancy. This clonotype was sampled from a female donor with multiple sclerosis, enrolled in a pregnancy study. The J gene is TRBJ1-3, the V gene TRBV5-4; weak D call: TRBD1 (5 bases). CDR3 nucleotides: TGTGCCAGCAGCCCCCGGGGGGGAGTCACTGGAAACACCATATATTTT. Its protein product is CASSPRGGVTGNTIYF.